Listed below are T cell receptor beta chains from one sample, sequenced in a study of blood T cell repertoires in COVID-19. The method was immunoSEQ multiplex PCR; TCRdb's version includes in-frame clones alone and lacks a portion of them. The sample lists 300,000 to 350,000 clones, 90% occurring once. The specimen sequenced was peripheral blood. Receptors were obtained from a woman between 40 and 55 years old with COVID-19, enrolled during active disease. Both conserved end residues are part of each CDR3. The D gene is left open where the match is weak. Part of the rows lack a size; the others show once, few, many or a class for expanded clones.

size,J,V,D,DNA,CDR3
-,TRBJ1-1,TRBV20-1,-,TGCAGTGCTAGTCAGGGTTTGAACACTGAAGCTTTCTTT,CSASQGLNTEAFF
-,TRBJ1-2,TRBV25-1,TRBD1,TGTGCCAGCAGTGCCCCCGGGACAGGGGACTATGGCTACACCTTC,CASSAPGTGDYGYTF
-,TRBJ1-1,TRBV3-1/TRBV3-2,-,TGTGCCAGCAGCCAAGGGGGGTTCGGGGGTAAGGCTTTCTTT,CASSQGGFGGKAFF
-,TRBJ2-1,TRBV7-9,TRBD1,TGTGCCAGCAGCTACGGGACCGGGACAGATTACAATGAGCAGTTCTTC,CASSYGTGTDYNEQFF
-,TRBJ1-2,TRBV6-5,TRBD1,TGTGCCAGCAGTTACCCGACCGGGACAGGGTTCTATGGCTACACCTTC,CASSYPTGTGFYGYTF
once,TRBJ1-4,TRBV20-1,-,TGCAGTGCCGCTAGCCCCGAAAAACTGTTTTTT,CSAASPEKLFF
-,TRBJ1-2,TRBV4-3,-,TGCGCCAGCAGCCAAGATGCCTTAGGCAGGGTAGATGGCTACACCTTC,CASSQDALGRVDGYTF
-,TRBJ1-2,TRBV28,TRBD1,TGTGCCAGCAGTTTAGGGACAGGCGCCCCTGGTGGCTACACCTTC,CASSLGTGAPGGYTF
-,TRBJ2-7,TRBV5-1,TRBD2,TGCGCCAGCAGCTTGGCATCTAGCGGAGCAAACTCCTACGAGCAGTACTTC,CASSLASSGANSYEQYF
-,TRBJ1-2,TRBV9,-,TGTGCCAGCAGCGCTCCGGGGGGCTACACCTTC,CASSAPGGYTF
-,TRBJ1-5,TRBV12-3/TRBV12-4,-,TGTGCCAGCAGTTTCACAGTTTTTCAGCCCCAGCATTTT,CASSFTVFQPQHF
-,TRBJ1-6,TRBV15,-,TGTGCCACCAGCCGCGGACTTTTCCTGGATAATTCACCCCTCCACTTT,CATSRGLFLDNSPLHF
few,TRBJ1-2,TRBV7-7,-,TGTGCTAGCAGCTTCACCGGGACTTTTAACTATGGCTACACCTTC,CASSFTGTFNYGYTF
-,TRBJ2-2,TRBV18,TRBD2,TGTGCCAGCTCACCCCCCGGGGGGGGACCGAACACCGGGGAGCTGTTTTTT,CASSPPGGGPNTGELFF
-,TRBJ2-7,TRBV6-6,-,TGTGCCAGCAGTTACCCCTCCGGGGACACCTACGAGCAGTACTTC,CASSYPSGDTYEQYF
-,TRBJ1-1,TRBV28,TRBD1,TGTGCCAGCAGTTTATCAACAGGGGGCAGGACTGAAGCTTTCTTT,CASSLSTGGRTEAFF
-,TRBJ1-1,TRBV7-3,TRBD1,TGTGCCAGCAGCGCTCGACAGGGGGACGCTGAAGCTTTCTTT,CASSARQGDAEAFF
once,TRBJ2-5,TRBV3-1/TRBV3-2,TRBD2,TGTGCCAGCAGCCAAGAGGCTAGCGGGAGGGCCGGGGAGACCCAGTACTTC,CASSQEASGRAGETQYF
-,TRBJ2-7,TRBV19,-,TGTGCCAGTAAGGGGGTTGGGGCCGGCTACGAGCAGTACTTC,CASKGVGAGYEQYF
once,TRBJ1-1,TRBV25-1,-,TGTGCCAGCAGTGAATGGACAGCCAACACTGAAGCTTTCTTT,CASSEWTANTEAFF
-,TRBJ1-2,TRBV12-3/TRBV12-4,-,TGTGCCAGCAGTTTGAGCGAAGGCACGGGCTACACCTTC,CASSLSEGTGYTF
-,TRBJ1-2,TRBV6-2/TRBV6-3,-,TGTGCCAGCAGTTACTCGCCAGGGGCAGTCTATGGCTACACCTTC,CASSYSPGAVYGYTF
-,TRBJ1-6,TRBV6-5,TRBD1,TGTGCCAGCAGTTTGACAGGGGCTTTCTATAATTCACCCCTCCACTTT,CASSLTGAFYNSPLHF
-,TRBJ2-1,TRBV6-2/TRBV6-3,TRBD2,TGTGCCAGCAGTTACGTCGCGGGGGGATCATACAATGAGCAGTTCTTC,CASSYVAGGSYNEQFF
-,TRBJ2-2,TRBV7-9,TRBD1,TGTGCCAGCAGCCCTTATTGGGCAGGGGGGAACACCGGGGAGCTGTTTTTT,CASSPYWAGGNTGELFF
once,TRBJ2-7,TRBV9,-,TGTGCCAGCAGCGTCTCCTCGGGGGTCTTAGCAGACCCCTACGAGCAGTACTTC,CASSVSSGVLADPYEQYF
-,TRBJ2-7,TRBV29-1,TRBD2,TGCAGCGCCCTGTCATCCCTGCCTAGCGGGACGGGGGAGCAGTACTTC,CSALSSLPSGTGEQYF
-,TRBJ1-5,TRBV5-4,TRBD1,TGTGCCAGCAGCATGGGGACAGCAAGCAATCAGCCCCAGCATTTT,CASSMGTASNQPQHF
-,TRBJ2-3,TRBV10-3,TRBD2,TGTGCCATCAGTGCTGGGGCTAGCGGTTCAGGAGATACGCAGTATTTT,CAISAGASGSGDTQYF
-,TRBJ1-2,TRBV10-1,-,TGCGCCAGCAGTGAGTCCCCGGATGGCTACACCTTC,CASSESPDGYTF
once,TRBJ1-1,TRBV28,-,TGTGCCAGCAGTTCCGTCGTCGGACAAGGCACTGAAGCTTTCTTT,CASSSVVGQGTEAFF
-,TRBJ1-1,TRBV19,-,TGTGCCAGTAGTCTTCTCCCGAGGGACACTGAAGCTTTCTTT,CASSLLPRDTEAFF
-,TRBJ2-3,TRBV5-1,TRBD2,TGCGCCAGCAGCTCCGGGACTAGCGGGAGCACAGATACGCAGTATTTT,CASSSGTSGSTDTQYF
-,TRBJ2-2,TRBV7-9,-,TGTGCCAGCAGGTCGGGGGTGAACACCGGGGAGCTGTTTTTT,CASRSGVNTGELFF
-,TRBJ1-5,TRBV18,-,TGTGCCAGCTCACCGGGAGGGTTGAGCAATCAGCCCCAGCATTTT,CASSPGGLSNQPQHF
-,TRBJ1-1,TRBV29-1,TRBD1,TGCAGCGTTAACCGGGACAGGGGGCAGTGGACTGAAGCTTTCTTT,CSVNRDRGQWTEAFF
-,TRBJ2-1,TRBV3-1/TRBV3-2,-,TGTGCCAGCAGCCAAGAGCGAGCGCGGTTCTTC,CASSQERARFF
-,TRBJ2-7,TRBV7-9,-,TGTGCCAGCAGCTTAGGTGTTACCTACGAGCAGTACTTC,CASSLGVTYEQYF
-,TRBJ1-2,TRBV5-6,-,TGTGCCAGCAGCGATGCGACAGGCGGTAACTATGGCTACACCTTC,CASSDATGGNYGYTF
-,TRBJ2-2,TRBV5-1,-,TGCGCCAGCAGGTGGTCAGCGAACACCGGGGAGCTGTTTTTT,CASRWSANTGELFF
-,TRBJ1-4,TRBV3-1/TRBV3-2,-,TGTGCCAGCAGCCAAGCCGGACAGACTAATGAAAAACTGTTTTTT,CASSQAGQTNEKLFF
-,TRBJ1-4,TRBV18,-,TGTGCCAGCTCACTTGGCCAGGGCAGAAATAATGAAAAACTGTTTTTT,CASSLGQGRNNEKLFF
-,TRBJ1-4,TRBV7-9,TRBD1,TGTGCCAGCAGCTGGACAGGTCTTAATGAAAAACTGTTTTTT,CASSWTGLNEKLFF
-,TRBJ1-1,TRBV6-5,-,TGTGCCAGCAGTTACACTGGGACAACCGAAGCTTTCTTT,CASSYTGTTEAFF
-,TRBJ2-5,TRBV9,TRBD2,TGTGCCAGCGGGCTAGGAGCGGGGGGCCAAGAGACCCAGTACTTC,CASGLGAGGQETQYF
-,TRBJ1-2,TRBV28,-,TGTGCCAGCACCCCCCCCGGAGGGGGCTACACCTTC,CASTPPGGGYTF
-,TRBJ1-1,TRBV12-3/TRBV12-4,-,TGTGCCAGCAGTTGGGGCCGTGAGACTGAAGCTTTCTTT,CASSWGRETEAFF
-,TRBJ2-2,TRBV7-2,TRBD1,TGTGCCAGCAGTTCGGGACAGCTAAACACCGGGGAGCTGTTTTTT,CASSSGQLNTGELFF
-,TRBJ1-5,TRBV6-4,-,TGTGCCAGCAGTGACGGAGGGATCCGTATCAATCAGCCCCAGCATTTT,CASSDGGIRINQPQHF
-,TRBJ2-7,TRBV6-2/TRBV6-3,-,TGTGCCAGCAGTTACAACAGGGCCGAGCAGTACTTC,CASSYNRAEQYF
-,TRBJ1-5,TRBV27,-,TGTGCCAGCAGTTTATCCGGGAGGAATCAGCCCCAGCATTTT,CASSLSGRNQPQHF